A single sample gave rise to the 4 T cell receptor beta chains below, sequenced in a study of T cells in Graves' hyperthyroidism and ophthalmopathy. From RNA transcripts, TCR beta CDR3 regions were amplified. A set of HTBI primers served as the primers for a first-round RT-PCR of the TCR CDR3. TCRdb analysed the multiplex PCR reads with MiXCR anew, one entry per CDR3 protein. This sample has more than 500,000 distinct CDR3 sequences, with 46% found just once. Input material: peripheral blood or thyroid tissue (not recorded which). Source of these receptors: an adult woman with Graves' disease, either hyperthyroidism or ophthalmopathy (not recorded which).

A remark on this clonotype: Germline and junction disagree at one end, which may indicate a read error. The genes are TRBV7-9 and TRBJ2-1; D might be TRBD1 (6 bases). The CDR3 totals 15 residues. Germline lookup yields CDR1 SEHNR and CDR2 FQNEAQ (reference sequence). The chain's CDR3 is CASSPGQSMNNEQFF. CDR3 bases: TGCGCCAGCAGCCCCGGACAGTCTATGAACAATGAGCAGTTCTTC.

The V call is TRBV7-8, the J call TRBJ1-5; D not resolved. CDR3 size: 15 residues. The ends were cut back, 2 bases at V and 2 bases at J, with 10 bases in the middle. Per the germline V gene, CDR1 is SGHVS and CDR2 is FQNEAQ. CDR3 in amino acids: CASSLYVIGNQPQHF. CDR3 DNA sequence: TGTGCCAGCAGCTTATATGTGATCGGCAATCAGCCCCAGCATTTT.

This chain joins TRBV29-1 and TRBJ1-4, with D perhaps TRBD1 (5 bases). The germline V gene has CDR1 SQVTM and CDR2 ANQGSEA. Trimming took off 1 base at V and 6 bases at J, with 9 bases between the two ends. The CDR3 has 13 residues. This CDR3 is CSVEGGAYEKLFF. The CDR3 DNA follows: TGCAGCGTTGAAGGGGGCGCCTATGAAAAACTGTTTTTT.

The J gene is TRBJ1-1, the V gene TRBV7-2, with 7 bases matching TRBD1. V gave up 5 bases and J gave up 4 bases; unmatched junction bases: 7. CDR3 length: 14 residues. Germline V gene lookup returns CDR1 SGHTA and CDR2 FQGNSA. CDR3 amino acids: CASSNDRAATEAFF. CDR3 bases: TGTGCCAGCAGCAACGACAGGGCGGCCACTGAAGCTTTCTTT. Together with reference TRBV7-2 and TRBJ1-1, the CDR3 gives the full variable domain: GAGVSQSPSNKVTEKGKDVELRCDPISGHTALYWYRQSLGQGLEFLIYFQGNSAPDKSGLPSDRFSAERTGGSVSTLTIQRTQQEDSAVYLCASSNDRAATEAFFGQGTRLTVV.